This T cell receptor (beta chain) was observed in a study of breast tumors, draining lymph nodes, adjacent tissues (dated by TCRdb to 2016 to 2017). For the study in its entirety: The study compared TCR beta repertoires across tumor, adjacent nontumor tissue and axillary lymph nodes from breast cancer patients. The study aimed to assess the relationships and possible T-cell exchange between tumor, surrounding tissue and draining lymph node repertoires in human breast cancer. What the study reported, not specific to this receptor: Tumor T-cell repertoires showed less diversity than lymph node repertoires and more diversity than nontumor tissue repertoires, and tumor T-cell repertoires showed preferential V and J gene usage. Rather than being directly demonstrated, the conclusion that tumor T cells originate in lymph nodes was presented as consistent with a hypothesis. Tumor and nontumor tissue repertoires were found to be significantly more similar in luminal-like than in basal-like breast cancer. The data were considered consistent with the idea that most tumor T cells come from the lymph node and then expand in tumor tissue.

The lymph node samples were taken from the axillary draining lymph nodes of breast cancer patients. In regard to this clonotype: Its antigen has not been determined. Per-base quality was not reported, and no clone a single base away is much larger than it.

The cysteine opens and the phenylalanine closes a CDR3 of 14 amino acids. Kept here is only the CDR3 DNA, which spans 42 bases and is read in frame from base 1. V loses 8 bases of germline sequence and J loses 7 bases, and the interval between the two ends is 21 bases. As encoded in the germline V gene (reference sequence), CDR1 is DFQATT while CDR2 is SNEGSKA. Data came from an Illumina HiSeq 2000. TCR beta chain libraries were generated by multiplex PCR amplification. High-throughput sequencing was used to analyze the amplified TCR beta chain products. In TCRdb, the public reads were trimmed at Q25 with fastp and aligned with MiXCR, with productive beta chains retained. Rows merge per CDR3 protein into single entries with the most common DNA and genes. The sample table holds 180,000 or so distinct CDR3 sequences, of which approximately 33% were seen once. The top ten constitute roughly 4% of the sample.

The chain is encoded by TRBV20-1 joined to TRBJ2-1, with TRBD2 tentatively as D gene (5 bases match). Sequenced: axillary lymph node tissue. The TCR originated in a female donor with breast cancer. Some clones in this sample may be carry-over from other donors' samples. The nucleotide sequence reads TGCAGTCAGTGCGGACCTAGCCCCACGAATGAGCAGTTCTTC. Its protein reads: CSQCGPSPTNEQFF.